The 24 T cell receptor beta chains below all came from one sample that was sequenced in a study of blood T cell repertoires in COVID-19. The protocol was immunoSEQ multiplex PCR, while the TCRdb copy is restricted to in-frame clones and leaves out a portion. This table holds a few hundred thousand clones, less than 95% found once. Sample: PBMCs or T cells enriched from blood (not recorded which). Source of these receptors: a man aged 18 to 30 who had recovered from COVID-19.

The chain combines TRBV6-5 with TRBJ1-4; unclear D gene. The CDR3 is made up of 16 amino acids. Germline lookup yields CDR1 MNHEY and CDR2 SVGAGI. With 0 bases removed from V and 0 bases from J, the gap between germline ends came to 8 bases. In DNA form, the CDR3 reads TGTGCCAGCAGTTACTCTATCCACTCAACTAATGAAAAACTGTTTTTT. Residues: CASSYSIHSTNEKLFF.

The J gene is TRBJ2-7, the V gene TRBV28; TRBD1 matches 7 bases. Germline assignment: CDR1 MDHEN and CDR2 SYDVKM. V was pared by 2 bases and J by 1 base, with 5 bases of the junction left unmatched. The CDR3 consists of 15 residues. Here the CDR3 DNA reads TGTGCCAGCAGTTTAACAGGGGCGCATTCCTACGAGCAGTACTTC. This translates into CASSLTGAHSYEQYF.

V gene TRBV24-1 combines with J gene TRBJ2-3; D perhaps matches TRBD1 (6 bases). The germline V gene has CDR1 KGHDR and CDR2 SFDVKD. The CDR3 contains 15 residues. The V and J ends lost 2 bases and 4 bases respectively, with 12 bases between them. Written as DNA, the CDR3 is TGTGCCACCAGTGATTGGAAGGGGGACCCAGATACGCAGTATTTT. It translates to CATSDWKGDPDTQYF.

The chain couples TRBV21-1 to TRBJ2-1; the table's D call, TRBD1, has no DNA check behind it. TRBV21-1 is a known pseudogene. The CDR3 covers 16 residues. CDR3 DNA sequence: TGTGCCAGCAGCAAAGTCCACATAGACAGGGACTTTGAGCAGTTCTTC. This translates into CASSKVHIDRDFEQFF.

This clone came up once. V and J are TRBV10-3 and TRBJ1-1; tentative D call: TRBD1 (6 bases). Between the trimmed V and J ends, which lost 8 bases and 6 bases, there was a span of 10 bases. Germline V gene lookup returns CDR1 ENHRY and CDR2 SYGVKD. The CDR3 contains 11 residues. CDR3 sequence reads: CAIAKGAEAFF. The CDR3 region has the DNA TGTGCCATCGCTAAGGGGGCTGAAGCTTTCTTT.

The V and J genes are TRBV11-2 and TRBJ1-1, with TRBD1 identical over 8 bases. The CDR3 totals 14 residues. CDR1 SGHAT and CDR2 FQNNGV come from the germline V gene. J gave up 1 base and V 3 bases, and 1 base lay outside the gene matches. The CDR3 here is CASSLGQENTEAFF. For the CDR3, the DNA is TGTGCCAGCAGCTTGGGACAGGAGAACACTGAAGCTTTCTTT.

The CDR3 bases are TGTGCCAGCAGCTTAAATTTTGCGGCCGGGGAGCTGTTTTTT. It is translated as CASSLNFAAGELFF. The rearrangement joins TRBV7-3 to TRBJ2-2; no firm D call. Trimming left V 1 base short and J 6 bases short, with 9 bases between. Germline values: CDR1 SGHTA, CDR2 FQGTGA. This CDR3 has 14 amino acids.

V usage is TRBV9 and J usage is TRBJ1-5; possibly TRBD1 for D (5 bases). V lost 3 bases and J lost 11, with 18 bases in between. CDR1 and CDR2 from the germline V gene are SGDLS and YYNGEE. CDR3 length equals 14 residues. The DNA for the CDR3 is TGTGCCAGCAGCGCAAATGACAGAACTCCCGCCCAGCATTTT. Translated, it gives CASSANDRTPAQHF. The full variable domain, completed using reference TRBV9 and TRBJ1-5, is DSGVTQTPKHLITATGQRVTLRCSPRSGDLSVYWYQQSLDQGLQFLIQYYNGEERAKGNILERFSAQQFPDLHSELNLSSLELGDSALYFCASSANDRTPAQHFGDGTRLSIL.

The chain recombines TRBV11-1 with TRBJ2-3, with 9 bases matching TRBD2. The CDR3 runs to 15 residues. Germline V lookup: CDR1 SGHAT, CDR2 FQDESV (reference sequence). J lost 5 bases, V lost 1 base, and 4 bases had no gene match. This CDR3 reads CASSLDAGGQDTQYF. The CDR3 bases are TGTGCCAGCAGCTTAGACGCGGGGGGGCAAGATACGCAGTATTTT.

The chain carries TRBV14 and TRBJ1-4; perhaps TRBD1 as D (5 bases). V lost 0 bases to trimming and J lost 7 bases, with 12 bases between them. Germline CDR1 SGHDN, CDR2 FVKESK. There are 15 residues in the CDR3. The chain's CDR3 is CASSQDRGGGEKLFF. The CDR3 DNA follows: TGTGCCAGCAGCCAAGATCGGGGGGGAGGTGAAAAACTGTTTTTT.

J is TRBJ1-2 and V is TRBV7-9; TRBD1 might be the D (5 bases). The length of the CDR3 is 17 residues. The V end was cut by 2 bases, the J end by 3 bases, with 19 bases between. Germline V CDR1 and CDR2: SEHNR, FQNEAQ (reference sequence). The CDR3 DNA follows: TGTGCCAGCAGCTTACGACAGTTAAACATCCTGGACTATGGCTACACCTTC. Translation: CASSLRQLNILDYGYTF.

This chain connects TRBV20-1 to TRBJ1-4; weak D call: TRBD1 (5 bases). The CDR3 is 13 amino acids. Germline CDR1 and CDR2: DFQATT and SNEGSKA (reference sequence). The V end lost 4 bases, the J end lost 1 base, and 7 bases lay between the germline ends. This chain's CDR3 is CSANDRTNEKLFF. The CDR3 region has the DNA TGCAGTGCTAATGACAGAACTAATGAAAAACTGTTTTTT.

The rearrangement links TRBV5-1 to TRBJ2-1; 7 bases agree with TRBD1. The germline V gene has CDR1 SGHRS and CDR2 YFSETQ. The V gene end was trimmed by 5 bases and the J gene end by 1 base; junction bases not matched to a gene: 6. The CDR3 runs to 15 residues. The CDR3 coding sequence is TGCGCCAGCAGATCGACAGGGCTATCCTACAATGAGCAGTTCTTC. It specifies CASRSTGLSYNEQFF. Variable domain in full (rest from reference TRBV5-1 and TRBJ2-1): KAGVTQTPRYLIKTRGQQVTLSCSPISGHRSVSWYQQTPGQGLQFLFEYFSETQRNKGNFPGRFSGRQFSNSRSEMNVSTLELGDSALYLCASRSTGLSYNEQFFGPGTRLTVL.

This chain connects TRBV7-9 to TRBJ2-2, with 9 bases that match TRBD2. Germline lookup yields CDR1 SEHNR and CDR2 FQNEAQ (reference sequence). There are 13 residues in the CDR3. The CDR3 reads CGTTLAGYGELFF. For the CDR3, the DNA is TGTGGGACCACTCTAGCGGGGTACGGGGAGCTGTTTTTT.

The rearrangement joins TRBV5-1 to TRBJ2-7; TRBD1 might be the D (6 bases). Germline V gene sequence: CDR1 SGHRS, CDR2 YFSETQ. V lost 4 bases to trimming and J lost 4 bases, with 12 bases between them. CDR3 length: 13 amino acids. The CDR3 here is CASSERGSYEQYF. Here the CDR3 DNA reads TGCGCCAGCAGCGAGAGGGGGAGTTACGAGCAGTACTTC.

This chain links TRBV3-1 (or the pseudogene TRBV3-2) with TRBJ1-2, with 12 bases that match TRBD1. This CDR3 has 16 residues. V shed 1 base, J shed 7 bases, and the junction held 7 bases outside the gene matches. CDR1 and CDR2 (germline): LGHDT, YNNKEL (reference sequence). The CDR3 nucleotides are TGTGCCAGCAGCCAAGCCGGGACAGGGGGCGTCGGTGGCTACACCTTC. This encodes CASSQAGTGGVGGYTF.

This chain links TRBV6-4 with TRBJ1-5; unclear D gene. The CDR3 runs 13 residues. Germline V gene lookup returns CDR1 MRHNA and CDR2 SNTAGT. Trimming removed 6 bases from V and 0 bases from J, with 6 bases in between. CDR3 DNA: TGTGCCAGCAGCGGAGATAGCAATCAGCCCCAGCATTTT. It codes for CASSGDSNQPQHF.

Only one count was recorded for this clone. The chain employs TRBV14 and TRBJ2-5, with D hard to call. From germline, CDR1 is SGHDN and CDR2 FVKESK. The germline V and J ends were trimmed by 6 bases and 2 bases, with 13 bases remaining between them. This CDR3 is built from 14 residues. The CDR3 loop is CASSPAWSQETQYF. Written as DNA, the CDR3 is TGTGCCAGCAGTCCAGCCTGGAGTCAAGAGACCCAGTACTTC.

V and J are TRBV5-1 and TRBJ1-1; 7 bases agree with TRBD1. After removal of 6 bases from V and 4 bases from J, the junction contained 6 bases not matched to a gene. This CDR3 is 13 amino acids long. Per germline, CDR1 SGHRS and CDR2 YFSETQ. CDR3 in amino acids: CASTRQGGTEAFF. CDR3 DNA: TGCGCCAGCACCCGACAGGGTGGCACTGAAGCTTTCTTT.

This sequence joins TRBV7-9 and TRBJ2-7; D might be TRBD1 (5 bases). The CDR3 contains 13 residues. V lost 1 base and J lost 7, with 11 bases in between. CDR1 is SEHNR and CDR2 is FQNEAQ in the germline V gene (reference sequence). CDR3 bases: TGTGCCAGCAGCTTAGAGGCAGGGAATGAGCAGTACTTC. Amino acid sequence: CASSLEAGNEQYF.

This chain connects TRBV11-2 to TRBJ1-6; D might be TRBD1 (5 bases). Between the trimmed V and J ends, which lost 5 bases and 10 bases, there was a span of 15 bases. CDR1 is SGHAT, CDR2 FQNNGV, per germline. This CDR3 is built from 14 residues. CDR3 in DNA: TGTGCCAGCAGCACTCTCGGGGGGGGATCACCCCTCCACTTT. This translates into CASSTLGGGSPLHF.

The chain has TRBV28 and TRBJ1-1; D not resolved. V lost 6 bases and J 3 bases, leaving 5 bases between the germline ends. The CDR3 is 11 residues long. CDR1 and CDR2 from the germline V gene are MDHEN and SYDVKM. This CDR3 reads CASSQDTEAFF. Here the CDR3 DNA reads TGTGCCAGCAGCCAGGACACTGAAGCTTTCTTT.

This clone showed up just once. This chain joins TRBV7-3 and TRBJ1-1; 8 bases agree with TRBD1. CDR3 length: 17 amino acids. CDR1 SGHTA and CDR2 FQGTGA come from the germline V gene. With 2 bases clipped from V and 6 bases from J, the junction kept 14 bases outside the gene matches. The CDR3 sequence: CASSLVLSRQGRAEAFF. The CDR3 nucleotides read TGTGCCAGCAGCTTAGTGTTATCTAGACAGGGGAGGGCTGAAGCTTTCTTT.

The genes are TRBV28 and TRBJ2-7, with TRBD1 matching over 7 bases. This CDR3 region has 14 residues. Unmatched junction bases numbered 12, after V lost 6 bases and J lost 7 bases. Germline lookup yields CDR1 MDHEN and CDR2 SYDVKM. CDR3 amino acids: CASRRWDSEGEQYF. The CDR3 DNA follows: TGTGCCAGCAGAAGATGGGACAGCGAGGGGGAGCAGTACTTC.